The 32 T cell receptor beta chains below come from one sample, sequenced in a study of control samples from healthy donors and cancer patients. Sequencing used immunoSEQ multiplex PCR; TCRdb keeps in-frame clones, though not all of them. The profile shows about 110,000 clones, approximately 80% of them singletons. The material sequenced was blood. The receptors were sampled from a man aged 18 to 30 in good health.

The V gene is TRBV19, the J gene TRBJ1-2; D is perhaps TRBD1 (5 bases). Germline V gives CDR1 LNHDA, CDR2 SQIVND (reference sequence). Deletions cut 1 base from V and 0 bases from J, with 15 bases between. There are 17 residues in the CDR3. CDR3 sequence reads: CASSIVYDGGSNYGYTF. The CDR3 region has the DNA TGTGCCAGTAGTATAGTATACGACGGGGGATCTAACTATGGCTACACCTTC.

The chain joins TRBV7-8 to TRBJ1-1, with D unresolved. This CDR3 region has 17 residues. Germline-derived CDR1 and CDR2 are SGHVS and FQNEAQ. Trimming shortened V by 5 bases and J by 0 bases, and 19 bases separated the two germline ends. CDR3 bases: TGTGCCAGCAGCCCCTGGGAGGGCCCTCCGATGAACACTGAAGCTTTCTTT. It encodes CASSPWEGPPMNTEAFF.

The V gene is TRBV28, the J gene TRBJ1-3, with D hard to call. Trimming cost V 1 base and J 0 bases, with 7 bases left between them. Germline values: CDR1 MDHEN, CDR2 SYDVKM. This CDR3 comprises 15 residues. CDR3 loop: CASSLYHGSGNTIYF. The CDR3 region has the DNA TGTGCCAGCAGTTTATACCACGGCTCTGGAAACACCATATATTTT.

The chain couples TRBV19 to TRBJ1-1, with D possibly being TRBD1 (5 bases). Trimming left V 3 bases short and J 5 bases short, with 10 bases between. The germline gives CDR1 LNHDA, CDR2 SQIVND (reference sequence). The CDR3 runs to 13 residues. In nucleotides, the CDR3 is TGTGCCAGTAGTATGGACAAAGGGACTGAAGCTTTCTTT. This codes for CASSMDKGTEAFF.

The chain uses TRBV6-6 and TRBJ2-7, with TRBD1 matching 8 bases. Germline trimming cut 3 bases from V and 4 bases from J; bases unmatched to any gene: 2. The germline V gene has CDR1 MNHNY and CDR2 SVGAGI (reference sequence). The CDR3 has 13 amino acids. CDR3 region: CASSYQGAYEQYV. CDR3 bases: TGTGCCAGCAGTTATCAGGGGGCTTACGAGCAGTACGTC.

The chain recombines TRBV10-3 with TRBJ1-1, with unresolved D. With 11 bases removed from V and 1 base from J, the gap between germline ends came to 14 bases. The V gene's germline CDR1 is ENHRY and CDR2 SYGVKD. The CDR3 is 13 amino acids. The CDR3 coding sequence is TGTGCCTCCAACGGGCGATCGAACACTGAAGCTTTCTTT. Translated: CASNGRSNTEAFF.

The CDR3 nucleotides read TGTGCCAGCAGCCCATGGGGGGAGGGAACTAATGAAAAACTGTTTTTT. Translated: CASSPWGEGTNEKLFF. The genes are TRBV28 and TRBJ1-4; D may be TRBD1 (5 bases). Germline CDR1 is MDHEN and CDR2 is SYDVKM. The germline V and J ends were trimmed by 6 bases and 1 base, with 15 bases remaining between them. CDR3 length equals 16 residues.

CDR3 nucleotide sequence: TGTGCCAGCAGTTCCCTGTCTACCTCTAACTATGGCTACACCTTC. Protein sequence: CASSSLSTSNYGYTF. The chain employs TRBV6-5 and TRBJ1-2; D gene uncertain. Germline lookup yields CDR1 MNHEY and CDR2 SVGAGI. CDR3 length equals 15 residues. Trimming shortened V by 4 bases and J by 0 bases, and 12 bases separated the two germline ends.

This clone was recorded only once. The rearrangement links TRBV3-1 (or the pseudogene TRBV3-2) to TRBJ1-1; TRBD1 might be the D (5 bases). The V end was cut by 3 bases, the J end by 7 bases, with 12 bases between. This CDR3 has 13 residues. CDR1 LGHDT and CDR2 YNNKEL come from the germline V gene (reference sequence). In DNA, the CDR3 is TGTGCCAGCAGCCAGGGACCGGTCGGTGAAGCTTTCTTT. As protein: CASSQGPVGEAFF.

V is TRBV13 and J is TRBJ2-7; 7 bases match TRBD2. The CDR3 contains 15 residues. The V gene's germline CDR1 is PRHDT and CDR2 FYEKMQ (reference sequence). The V and J ends lost 5 bases and 2 bases, in that order; junction bases with no gene match: 9. CDR3 region: CASSLRGRAPYEQYV. CDR3 DNA sequence: TGTGCCAGCAGCCTCCGGGGGAGGGCCCCCTACGAGCAGTACGTC.

This clone was recorded only once. This chain links TRBV7-2 with TRBJ1-4, with 7 bases lining up with TRBD1. With V trimmed by 5 bases and J by 2 bases, 5 bases remained unmatched. Germline CDR1 and CDR2: SGHTA and FQGNSA. The CDR3 is made up of 15 amino acids. The CDR3 loop reads CASSPNRGTNEKLFF. The DNA of the CDR3 is TGTGCCAGCAGCCCCAACAGGGGTACTAATGAAAAACTGTTTTTT.

This clone was recorded only once. DNA of the CDR3: TGTGCCAGCACCCCTCGGGACACCGGGGAGCTGTTTTTT. It codes for CASTPRDTGELFF. The V and J genes are TRBV5-6 and TRBJ2-2; D is ambiguous. This CDR3 has 13 residues. Germline-derived CDR1 and CDR2 are SGHDT and YYEEEE. Trimming shortened V by 6 bases and J by 3 bases, and 9 bases separated the two germline ends.

CDR3 coding DNA: TGTGCCAGCAGTGACCCTTCGAAACCCAGACAGGGTAGCTCCTACGAGCAGTACTTC. Its protein product is CASSDPSKPRQGSSYEQYF. The chain recombines TRBV6-4 with TRBJ2-7; 7 nucleotides align to TRBD1. The CDR3 spans 19 residues. V lost 2 bases and J lost 0; bases outside the gene matches: 16. The V gene's germline CDR1 is MRHNA and CDR2 SNTAGT.

In its sample, this clone was seen once. This chain joins TRBV9 and TRBJ2-1, with 11 bases fitting TRBD2. V lost 3 bases to trimming and J lost 2 bases; unmatched junction nucleotides: 7. The CDR3 length is 17 residues. Germline CDR1 reads SGDLS; CDR2 reads YYNGEE. CDR3 DNA sequence: TGTGCCAGCAGCGCTCTAGCGGGGGGCGTCCCCTACAATGAGCAGTTCTTC. Amino acid sequence: CASSALAGGVPYNEQFF.

This chain uses TRBV27 with TRBJ1-5, with D unresolved. This CDR3 has 13 amino acids. CDR1 and CDR2 (germline): MNHEY, SMNVEV (reference sequence). The V end was cut by 3 bases, the J end by 7 bases, with 10 bases between. The CDR3 loop is CASSFGVWQPQHF. The CDR3 coding sequence is TGTGCCAGCAGTTTTGGGGTTTGGCAGCCCCAGCATTTT.

This sequence joins TRBV30 and TRBJ2-1; 8 bases are shared with TRBD2. Germline V lookup: CDR1 GTSNPN, CDR2 SVGIG (reference sequence). The CDR3 totals 13 residues. J gave up 8 bases and V 4 bases, and 7 bases lay outside the gene matches. The CDR3 loop reads CAWIKKGLDEQFF. CDR3 bases: TGTGCCTGGATCAAAAAGGGACTAGATGAGCAGTTCTTC.

This clone was found once. The chain uses TRBV11-1 and TRBJ2-5, with TRBD1 as a possible D gene (6 bases). The CDR3 totals 12 residues. The germline V gene encodes CDR1 SGHAT and CDR2 FQDESV (reference sequence). V was clipped by 3 bases and J by 5 bases, with 7 bases between them. Here the CDR3 reads CASSFRGETQYF. In nucleotides, the CDR3 is TGTGCCAGCAGCTTTAGGGGGGAGACCCAGTACTTC.

CDR3 sequence reads: CASSVDGIPYNEQFF. CDR3 sequence (DNA): TGTGCCAGCAGCGTAGACGGTATCCCCTACAATGAGCAGTTCTTC. The chain couples TRBV9 to TRBJ2-1; D uncertain. Trimming took 0 bases from V and 2 from J, leaving 9 bases between them. This CDR3 region has 15 residues. Germline V gives CDR1 SGDLS, CDR2 YYNGEE.

The rearrangement links TRBV28 to TRBJ2-5; D is tentatively TRBD1 or TRBD2 (6 bases each). CDR1 MDHEN and CDR2 SYDVKM come from the germline V gene. Trimming removed 3 bases from V and 2 bases from J, with 10 bases in between. This CDR3 comprises 14 residues. The CDR3 DNA reads as TGTGCCAGCAGTTTGTCGGGGGCTCAAGAGACCCAGTACTTC. Translation: CASSLSGAQETQYF.

This clone was recorded once. This chain joins TRBV10-3 and TRBJ1-5; D uncertain. Germline V CDR1 and CDR2: ENHRY, SYGVKD. V lost 3 bases to trimming and J lost 9 bases, with 12 bases between them. This CDR3 has 13 residues. The CDR3 DNA follows: TGTGCCATCAGTGAAACCAATCACGGGCCCCAGCATTTT. Residues: CAISETNHGPQHF.

The V and J genes are TRBV20-1 and TRBJ1-2; the D gene is possibly TRBD1 (6 bases). The germline CDR1 and CDR2 sequences are DFQATT and SNEGSKA (reference sequence). Between the trimmed V and J ends, which lost 6 bases and 8 bases, there was a span of 13 bases. This CDR3 is built from 11 residues. CDR3 bases: TGCAGTGCCCAGGACAGTTGGGGCTACACCTTC. It encodes CSAQDSWGYTF.

The V and J genes are TRBV5-4 and TRBJ2-1; no definite D call. The germline V gene encodes CDR1 SGHNT and CDR2 YYREEE (reference sequence). Trimming removed 2 bases at V and 5 bases at J, with 11 bases between. The CDR3 runs 14 residues. The CDR3 DNA sequence: TGTGCCAGCAGCTTTGGCGGACGGGACAATGAGCAGTTCTTC. It is translated as CASSFGGRDNEQFF.

The chain combines TRBV25-1 with TRBJ1-2, with TRBD1 matching over 9 bases. In germline, CDR1 is MGHDK, CDR2 SYGVNS. Trimming took 4 bases from V and 7 from J; bases not matched to a gene: 7. There are 14 residues in the CDR3. This CDR3 is CASSASLQGAGYTF. In nucleotides, the CDR3 is TGTGCCAGCAGTGCCTCCCTACAGGGGGCTGGCTACACCTTC.

The chain couples TRBV10-3 to TRBJ1-5, with 7 bases identical to TRBD1. From germline, CDR1 is ENHRY and CDR2 SYGVKD. J was trimmed by 4 bases and V by 10 bases; bases with no gene match: 4. The CDR3 extends over 12 amino acids. CDR3 bases: TGTGCCACAGGGGGGGCTAATCAGCCCCAGCATTTT. Translated: CATGGANQPQHF.

The chain couples TRBV27 to TRBJ1-2; 9 bases agree with TRBD1. V lost 4 bases to trimming and J lost 6 bases; unmatched junction nucleotides: 12. Germline lookup yields CDR1 MNHEY and CDR2 SMNVEV (reference sequence). The CDR3 is 16 residues long. The CDR3 reads CASSSAGTGSGDGYTF. In nucleotides, the CDR3 is TGTGCCAGCAGTTCGGCGGGGACAGGGAGCGGGGATGGCTACACCTTC.

In DNA form, the CDR3 reads TGTGCCAGCAGCCCTAACGCAGGACAGAACTTCTATGGCTACACCTTC. It codes for CASSPNAGQNFYGYTF. The chain employs TRBV3-1 (or the pseudogene TRBV3-2) and TRBJ1-2; D is possibly TRBD1 (6 bases). Trimming removed 4 bases from V and 4 bases from J, with 19 bases in between. The CDR3 is made up of 16 amino acids. Per germline, CDR1 LGHDT and CDR2 YNNKEL (reference sequence).

The chain carries TRBV7-3 and TRBJ1-1, with 7 bases aligning to TRBD1. Trimming took 4 bases from V and 5 from J; bases not matched to a gene: 16. The germline gives CDR1 SGHTA, CDR2 FQGTGA. The CDR3 is 17 amino acids. This chain's CDR3 is CASSYDREGGRETEAFF. The CDR3 DNA reads as TGTGCCAGCAGCTACGACAGGGAAGGAGGACGGGAGACTGAAGCTTTCTTT.

This clone has just a few counts. The chain combines TRBV28 with TRBJ1-6; the match to TRBD1 covers 7 bases. Germline loops: CDR1 MDHEN, CDR2 SYDVKM. The CDR3 is made up of 15 amino acids. V lost 7 bases and J lost 7; bases outside the gene matches: 10. In DNA, the CDR3 is TGTGCCAGCATTAAGCCCGGGACAGTAAATTCACCCCTCCACTTT. It specifies CASIKPGTVNSPLHF.

The DNA for the CDR3 is TGTGCCACCGCACAGGGGGCCGGCACTGAAGCTTTCTTT. This gives the protein CATAQGAGTEAFF. The genes are TRBV24-1 and TRBJ1-1; 9 nucleotides match TRBD1. Looked up from germline, CDR1 is KGHDR and CDR2 is SFDVKD. This CDR3 has 13 residues. V trimming: 9 bases; J trimming: 4 bases; junction bases outside the gene matches: 5.

In this sample, this clone is medium-sized. The chain joins TRBV10-3 to TRBJ2-7; D is undetermined. CDR1 and CDR2 (germline): ENHRY, SYGVKD. Trimming removed 0 bases at V and 0 bases at J, with 6 bases between. The CDR3 is 14 amino acids. CDR3 sequence: CAISESGSSYEQYF. In DNA, the CDR3 is TGTGCCATCAGTGAGTCCGGCAGCTCCTACGAGCAGTACTTC.

The V and J genes are TRBV6-5 and TRBJ1-5, with 7 positions matching TRBD1. The CDR3 runs to 14 residues. The V gene end was trimmed by 0 bases and the J gene end by 7 bases; junction bases not matched to a gene: 3. Germline V CDR1 and CDR2: MNHEY, SVGAGI. The CDR3 loop reads CASSYSGGGQPQHF. For the CDR3, the DNA is TGTGCCAGCAGTTACTCAGGGGGCGGACAGCCCCAGCATTTT.

This clone was seen ten or more times. This chain uses TRBV10-3 with TRBJ1-6, with TRBD1 matching 8 bases. Germline loops: CDR1 ENHRY, CDR2 SYGVKD. The junction had 8 bases not matched to a gene; V was cut back by 3 bases and J by 10 bases. The CDR3 has 15 residues. CDR3 region: CAISDHGQGRSPLHF. The CDR3 DNA is TGTGCCATCAGTGACCATGGACAGGGTCGGTCACCCCTCCACTTT.